This T cell receptor beta chain was found in a study of T-cell memory formation after mild COVID-19. Amplification by 5'RACE using constant-segment primers produced TCR alpha and TCR beta cDNA libraries that carried sample barcodes and UMIs. TCRdb used MiXCR to reprocess the 5' RACE reads, holding one entry per CDR3 protein. The sample consists of roughly 320,000 distinct CDR3 sequences, 28% of them appearing once. Notes on the study in general: Largely, contracting CD4+ clones fell within CM and EM, and contracting CD8+ clones within EMRA. In second-wave clones peaking day 37, SARS-CoV-2 specificity remained unconfirmed. Pre-infection memory showed some responding clones, and this suggested that cross-reactive memory joined.

This clonotype has just a few counts. The target antigen is unknown. This CDR3 is built from 20 residues. Germline assignment: CDR1 SGHRS and CDR2 YFSETQ. Losses at the gene ends were 2 bases for V and 2 bases for J; bases not matched to a gene: 17. The specimen was PBMCs or a T cell subset sorted from them (not recorded which). The TCR sequence derives from an adult woman who had mild COVID-19 (a few samples of this study predate the infection). Cell type and time point are not known. The genes are TRBV5-1 and TRBJ2-5; 11 bases match TRBD1. The CDR3 is CASSFGLANNRDRGQETQYF. The CDR3 nucleotides are TGCGCCAGCAGCTTCGGTTTAGCCAACAACCGGGACAGGGGGCAAGAGACCCAGTACTTC.